Listed below are T cell receptor beta chains from one sample, sequenced in a study of patients and donors after allogeneic stem cell transplantation. Each CDR3 protein is one row after TCRdb ran MiXCR on the RT-PCR reads. This sample has about 960,000 distinct CDR3 sequences; roughly 18% occur once, and the top ten carry roughly 6%. The sample was blood, either unsorted or a sorted T cell fraction (not recorded which). The receptors originated from a human donor who was either an allogeneic HSCT recipient or a stem cell or donor lymphocyte infusion donor (not recorded which). It is not recorded whose cells these are; they may come from a transplant donor. The CDR3 runs from the conserved cysteine through the conserved F or W. Each record gives: clone size, J gene, V gene, CDR3 protein. Rows give clone size only sometimes, using once, few, many, or a class for an expanded clone.

. | TRBJ2-1 | TRBV20-1 | CSADPRSDEQFF
. | TRBJ1-6 | TRBV12-3/TRBV12-4 | CAIAGQGNSPLHF
few | TRBJ1-2 | TRBV9 | CASSGGDGYTF
few | TRBJ2-5 | TRBV29-1 | CSYVGMETQYF
. | TRBJ2-5 | TRBV3-1 | CASSLELSLKETQYF
. | TRBJ2-1 | TRBV7-8 | CASRNILVGDWDNEQFF
few | TRBJ2-2 | TRBV6-1 | CASTFRSDGPANTGELFF
. | TRBJ1-6 | TRBV20-1 | CSANPGTGGNSPLHF
. | TRBJ2-1 | TRBV5-1 | CASRAGLATDNEQFF
. | TRBJ2-7 | TRBV12-5 | CASGLDYYEQYF
few | TRBJ1-3 | TRBV9 | CASSVRKGFSGNTIYF
few | TRBJ2-5 | TRBV29-1 | CSVGGVLQETQYF
. | TRBJ2-3 | TRBV3-1 | CASSQDTQDSGRSDTQYF
. | TRBJ2-1 | TRBV6-2/TRBV6-3 | CASRLAEAVNEQFF
. | TRBJ1-4 | TRBV7-9 | CASSLGAGPNEKLFF
. | TRBJ1-1 | TRBV7-8 | CASSRAPDGTAEAFF
few | TRBJ1-2 | TRBV27 | CASSSQGIGYGYTF
few | TRBJ1-4 | TRBV6-1 | CASRRGSLATNEKLFF
few | TRBJ1-5 | TRBV7-9 | CASSLGGGEVSNQPQHF
. | TRBJ1-2 | TRBV3-1 | CASSQDSPGIHGYTF
. | TRBJ2-7 | TRBV7-4 | CASSFRERVISYEQYF
many | TRBJ1-5 | TRBV20-1 | CSARVGQAFNQPQHF
many | TRBJ1-2 | TRBV12-3/TRBV12-4 | CASSSPGSGTYGYTF
few | TRBJ2-1 | TRBV7-3 | CASSLKTSGGANEQFF
few | TRBJ2-1 | TRBV14 | CASSHMGLSYNEQFF
. | TRBJ1-1 | TRBV5-1 | CASSYKSGTEAFF
. | TRBJ2-7 | TRBV7-9 | CASSLRRRGASYEQYF